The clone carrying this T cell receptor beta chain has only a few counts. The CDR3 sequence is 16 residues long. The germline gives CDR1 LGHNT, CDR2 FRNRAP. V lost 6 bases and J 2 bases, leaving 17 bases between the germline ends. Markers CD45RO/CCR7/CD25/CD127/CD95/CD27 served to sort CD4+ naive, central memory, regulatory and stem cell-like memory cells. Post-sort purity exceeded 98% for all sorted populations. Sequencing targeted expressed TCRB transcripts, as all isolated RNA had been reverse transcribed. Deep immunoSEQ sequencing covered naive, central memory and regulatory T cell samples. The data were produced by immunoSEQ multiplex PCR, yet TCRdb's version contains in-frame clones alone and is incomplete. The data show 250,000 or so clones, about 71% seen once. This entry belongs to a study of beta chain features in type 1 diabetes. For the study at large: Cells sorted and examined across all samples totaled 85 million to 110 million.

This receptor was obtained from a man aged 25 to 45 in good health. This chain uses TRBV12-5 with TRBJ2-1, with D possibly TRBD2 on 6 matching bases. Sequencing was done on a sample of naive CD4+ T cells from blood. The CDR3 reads CASGSPGLRAYNEQFF. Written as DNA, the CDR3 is TGTGCTAGTGGGTCCCCGGGACTGAGAGCCTACAATGAGCAGTTCTTC.